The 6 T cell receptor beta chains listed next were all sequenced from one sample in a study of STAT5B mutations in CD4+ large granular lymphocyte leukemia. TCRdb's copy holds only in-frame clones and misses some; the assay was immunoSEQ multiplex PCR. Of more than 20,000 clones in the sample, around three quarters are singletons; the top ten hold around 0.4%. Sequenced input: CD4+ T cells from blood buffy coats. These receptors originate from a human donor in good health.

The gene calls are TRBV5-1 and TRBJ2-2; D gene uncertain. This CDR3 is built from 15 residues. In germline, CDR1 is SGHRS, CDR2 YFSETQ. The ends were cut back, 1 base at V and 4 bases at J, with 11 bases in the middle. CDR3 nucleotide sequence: TGCGCCAGCAGCTTGTCTCTAGTATCCACCGGGGAGCTGTTTTTT. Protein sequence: CASSLSLVSTGELFF.

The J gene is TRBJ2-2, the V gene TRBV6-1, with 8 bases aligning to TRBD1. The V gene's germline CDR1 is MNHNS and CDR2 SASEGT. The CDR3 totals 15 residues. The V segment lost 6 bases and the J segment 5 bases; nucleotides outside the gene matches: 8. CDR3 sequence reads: CASRRGQGETGELFF. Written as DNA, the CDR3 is TGTGCCAGCAGACGTGGACAGGGAGAAACCGGGGAGCTGTTTTTT.

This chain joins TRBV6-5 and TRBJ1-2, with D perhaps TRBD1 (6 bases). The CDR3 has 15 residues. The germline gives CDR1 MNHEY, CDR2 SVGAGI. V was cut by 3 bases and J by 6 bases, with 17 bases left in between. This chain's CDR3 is CASSYSGTPRDGYTF. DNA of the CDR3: TGTGCCAGCAGTTATTCGGGGACACCCAGGGATGGCTACACCTTC.

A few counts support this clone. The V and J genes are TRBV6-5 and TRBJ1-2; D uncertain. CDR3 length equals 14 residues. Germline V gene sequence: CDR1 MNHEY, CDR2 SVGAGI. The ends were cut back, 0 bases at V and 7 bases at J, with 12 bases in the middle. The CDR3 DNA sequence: TGTGCCAGCAGTTACTCTGGCGTTTACAGTGGCTACACCTTC. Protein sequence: CASSYSGVYSGYTF.

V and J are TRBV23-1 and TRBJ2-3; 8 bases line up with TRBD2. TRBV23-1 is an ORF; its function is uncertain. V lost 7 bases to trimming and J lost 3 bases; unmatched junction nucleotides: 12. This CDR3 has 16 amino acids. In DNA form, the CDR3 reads TGCGCCAGCAAAGCGGGAGAGATTTCGAGAACAGATACGCAGTATTTT. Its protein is CASKAGEISRTDTQYF.

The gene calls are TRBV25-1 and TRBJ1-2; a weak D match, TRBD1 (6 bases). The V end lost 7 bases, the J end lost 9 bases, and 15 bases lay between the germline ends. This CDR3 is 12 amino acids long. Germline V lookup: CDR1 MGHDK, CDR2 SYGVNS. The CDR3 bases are TGTGCCAGCATTTCTGAAGGGGGGAGCTACACCTTC. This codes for CASISEGGSYTF.